Reported below is one TCR beta chain. TCRdb re-called the 5' RACE reads through MiXCR, storing one row per CDR3 protein. The sample records about 42,000 distinct CDR3 sequences, around 7% being singletons. These data come from a study of early T cells in non-severe SARS-CoV-2 infection. The ends were cut back, 4 bases at V and 5 bases at J, with 11 bases in the middle. Germline lookup yields CDR1 MNHNS and CDR2 SASEGT. The CDR3 contains 13 residues. This TCR was recovered from an adult who was a healthcare worker with PCR-confirmed SARS-CoV-2 infection or an uninfected control (not recorded which). This rearrangement joins TRBV6-1 to TRBJ1-2; D possibly corresponds to TRBD1 (5 bases). Sequencing was performed on whole blood. Written as DNA, the CDR3 is TGTGCCAGCAGTGGACTGACAGTTTATGGCTACACCTTC. Encoded protein: CASSGLTVYGYTF.